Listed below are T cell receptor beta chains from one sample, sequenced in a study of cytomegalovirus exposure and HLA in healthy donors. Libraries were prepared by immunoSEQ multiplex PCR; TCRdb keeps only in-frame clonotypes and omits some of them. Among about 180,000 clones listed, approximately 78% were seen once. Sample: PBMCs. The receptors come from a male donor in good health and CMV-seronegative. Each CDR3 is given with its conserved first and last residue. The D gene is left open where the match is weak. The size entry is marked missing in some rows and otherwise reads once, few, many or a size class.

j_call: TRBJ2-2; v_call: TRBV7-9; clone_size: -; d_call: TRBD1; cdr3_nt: TGTGCCAGCAGCTTACCGGACAGGGATGGGACCGGGGAGCTGTTTTTT; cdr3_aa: CASSLPDRDGTGELFF
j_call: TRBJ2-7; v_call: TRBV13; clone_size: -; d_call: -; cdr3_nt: TGTGCCAGCAGCCTTACAGGGCGGGAGCAGTACTTC; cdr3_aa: CASSLTGREQYF
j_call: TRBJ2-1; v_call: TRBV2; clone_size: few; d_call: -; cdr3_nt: TGTGCCAGTCTAGACGGCCACAATGAGCAGTTCTTC; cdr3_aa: CASLDGHNEQFF
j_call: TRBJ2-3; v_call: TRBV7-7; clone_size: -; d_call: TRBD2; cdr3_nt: TGTGCCAGCAGCGAACTAGCGGGGGGAAACACAGATACGCAGTATTTT; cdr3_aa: CASSELAGGNTDTQYF
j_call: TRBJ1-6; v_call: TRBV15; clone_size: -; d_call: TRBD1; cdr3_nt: TGTGCCACCAGCCGCCGGGACAGGAATTCACCCCTCCACTTT; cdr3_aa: CATSRRDRNSPLHF
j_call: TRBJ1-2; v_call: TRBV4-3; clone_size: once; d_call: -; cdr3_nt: TGCGCCAGCAGCCAAGTCGGGGGGCGGGATGGCTACACCTTC; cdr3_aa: CASSQVGGRDGYTF
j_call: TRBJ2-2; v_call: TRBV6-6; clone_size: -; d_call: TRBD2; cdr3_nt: TGTGCCAGCACCCCGGGAGGGGGGAGTACCGGGGAGCTGTTTTTT; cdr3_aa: CASTPGGGSTGELFF
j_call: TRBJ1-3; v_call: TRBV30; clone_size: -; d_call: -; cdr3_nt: TGTGCCTGGAGTGTTGGAGGGGCTGGAAACACCATATATTTT; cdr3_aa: CAWSVGGAGNTIYF
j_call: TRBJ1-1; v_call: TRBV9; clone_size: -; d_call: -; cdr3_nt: TGTGCCAGCAGCGTAGCAGTGGGCAACACTGAAGCTTTCTTT; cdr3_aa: CASSVAVGNTEAFF
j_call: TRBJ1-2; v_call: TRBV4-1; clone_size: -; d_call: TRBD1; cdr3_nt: TGCGCCAGCCAAGGGACAGGGGATAACTATGGCTACACCTTC; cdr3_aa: CASQGTGDNYGYTF
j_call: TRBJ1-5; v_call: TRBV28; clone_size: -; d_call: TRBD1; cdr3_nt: TGTGCCAGCAGATATGGACAGGTCAATCAGCCCCAGCATTTT; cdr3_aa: CASRYGQVNQPQHF
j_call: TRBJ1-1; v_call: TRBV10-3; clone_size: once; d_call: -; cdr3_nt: TGTGCCATCAGTGCCGACAGGACTCAGGGCACTGAAGCTTTCTTT; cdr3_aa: CAISADRTQGTEAFF
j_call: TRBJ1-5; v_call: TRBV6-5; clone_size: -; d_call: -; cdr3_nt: TGTGCCAGCAGGAGACGACAGGCGGGCAATCAGCCCCAGCATTTT; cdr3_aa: CASRRRQAGNQPQHF
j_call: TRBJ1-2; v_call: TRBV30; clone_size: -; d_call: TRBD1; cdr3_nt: TGTGCCTGGAGCCGGGACAGTCTCAACTATGGCTACACCTTC; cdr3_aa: CAWSRDSLNYGYTF
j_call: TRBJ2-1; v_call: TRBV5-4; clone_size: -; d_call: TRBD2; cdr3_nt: TGTGCCAGCAGCTCCGGGGGGGGCACCTACAATGAGCAGTTCTTC; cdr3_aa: CASSSGGGTYNEQFF
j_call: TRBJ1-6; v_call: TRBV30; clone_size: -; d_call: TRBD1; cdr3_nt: TGTGCCTGGAGGGGGGACAGGGAAAATTCACCCCTCCACTTT; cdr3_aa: CAWRGDRENSPLHF
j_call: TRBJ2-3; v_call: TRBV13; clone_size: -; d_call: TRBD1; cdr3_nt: TGTGCCAGCAGCTTGACAGGGTTCACAGATACGCAGTATTTT; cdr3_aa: CASSLTGFTDTQYF
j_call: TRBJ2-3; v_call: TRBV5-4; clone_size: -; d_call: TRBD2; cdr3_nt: TGTGCCAGCAGCACCGGGACTAGCGGGAGGAATTCAGATACGCAGTATTTT; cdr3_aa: CASSTGTSGRNSDTQYF
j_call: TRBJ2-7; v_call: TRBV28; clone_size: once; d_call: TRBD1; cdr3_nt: TGTGCCAGCAGTTACCGGGACAGCCGGCATCAGGAGCAGTACTTC; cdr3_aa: CASSYRDSRHQEQYF
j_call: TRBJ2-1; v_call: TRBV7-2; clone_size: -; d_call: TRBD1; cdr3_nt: TGTGCCAGCAGCCAACAGGGGAATGAGCAGTTCTTC; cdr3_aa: CASSQQGNEQFF
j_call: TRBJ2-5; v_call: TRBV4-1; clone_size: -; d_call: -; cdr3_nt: TGCGCCAGCAGCCAAGATGGGCAGAGCCAATACTTC; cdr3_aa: CASSQDGQSQYF
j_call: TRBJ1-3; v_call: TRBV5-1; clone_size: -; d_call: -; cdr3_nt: TGCGCCAGCAGCCCAGACAACTCTGGAAACACCATATATTTT; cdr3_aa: CASSPDNSGNTIYF
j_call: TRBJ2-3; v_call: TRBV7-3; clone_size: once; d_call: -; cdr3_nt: TGTGCCAGCAGCCCGGGACTCAGCACAGATACGCAGTATTTT; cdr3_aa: CASSPGLSTDTQYF
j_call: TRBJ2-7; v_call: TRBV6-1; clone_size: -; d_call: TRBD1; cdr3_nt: TGTGCCAGCAGGCGACAGGGGCGCTACGAGCAGTACTTC; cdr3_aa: CASRRQGRYEQYF
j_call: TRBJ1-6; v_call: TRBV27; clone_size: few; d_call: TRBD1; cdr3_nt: TGTGCCAGCAGTCTTACAGGGACAGGGTCCTATAATTCACCCCTCCACTTT; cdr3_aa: CASSLTGTGSYNSPLHF
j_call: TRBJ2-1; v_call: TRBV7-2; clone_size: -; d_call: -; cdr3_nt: TGTGCCAGCAGCCCCGGTGGGGGGAATTACAATGAGCAGTTCTTC; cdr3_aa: CASSPGGGNYNEQFF
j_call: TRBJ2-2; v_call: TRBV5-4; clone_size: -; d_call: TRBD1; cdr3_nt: TGTGCCAGCAGCCCCAACAGGGGTGCCGGGGAGCTGTTTTTT; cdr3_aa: CASSPNRGAGELFF
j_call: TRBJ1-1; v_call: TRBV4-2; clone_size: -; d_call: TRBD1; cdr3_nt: TGTGCCAGCAGCCAAGATACAGGGGTTACGATGAACACTGAAGCTTTCTTT; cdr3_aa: CASSQDTGVTMNTEAFF
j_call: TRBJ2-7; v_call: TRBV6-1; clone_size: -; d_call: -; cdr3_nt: TGTGCCAGCAGTACCCGACAGGTTCCCTACGAGCAGTACTTC; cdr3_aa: CASSTRQVPYEQYF
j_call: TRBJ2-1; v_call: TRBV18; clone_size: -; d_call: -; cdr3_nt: TGTGCCAGCTCACCGCGACAGTCCTACAATGAGCAGTTCTTC; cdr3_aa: CASSPRQSYNEQFF
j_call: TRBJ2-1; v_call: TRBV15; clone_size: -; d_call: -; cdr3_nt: TGTGCCACCAGCAGAGACCGAGCGCGCAGTGAGCAGTTCTTC; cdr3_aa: CATSRDRARSEQFF
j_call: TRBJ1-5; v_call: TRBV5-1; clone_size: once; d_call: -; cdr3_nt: TGCGCCAGCAGCTTGGCAGGGATAGGCAATCAGCCCCAGCATTTT; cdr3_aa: CASSLAGIGNQPQHF
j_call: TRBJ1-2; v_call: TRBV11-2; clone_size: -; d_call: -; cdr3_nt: TGTGCCAGCAGCTCTGAGGGGGATGGCTACACCTTC; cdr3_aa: CASSSEGDGYTF
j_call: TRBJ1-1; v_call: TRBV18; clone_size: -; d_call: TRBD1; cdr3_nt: TGTGCCAGCTCACGACAGGGAGGAAGCACTGAAGCTTTCTTT; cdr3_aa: CASSRQGGSTEAFF
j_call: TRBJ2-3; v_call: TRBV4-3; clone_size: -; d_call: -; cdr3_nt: TGCGCCAGCAGCCAAGATCCGGGGTTAGGCAATACGCAGTATTTT; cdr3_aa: CASSQDPGLGNTQYF
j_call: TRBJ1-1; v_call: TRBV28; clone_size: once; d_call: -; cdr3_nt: TGTGCCAGCAGTTTGGCCCCCTGGCGGGGCCTGGGAACTGAAGCTTTCTTT; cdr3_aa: CASSLAPWRGLGTEAFF
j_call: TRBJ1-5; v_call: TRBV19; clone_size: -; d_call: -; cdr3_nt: TGTGCCAGTAGTATTGTAGATCAGCCCCAGCATTTT; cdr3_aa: CASSIVDQPQHF
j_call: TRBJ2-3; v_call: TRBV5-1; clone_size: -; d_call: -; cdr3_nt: TGCGCCAGCAGCTTGGTTTCGACAGTACAAGATACGCAGTATTTT; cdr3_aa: CASSLVSTVQDTQYF
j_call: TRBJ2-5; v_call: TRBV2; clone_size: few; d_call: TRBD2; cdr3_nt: TGTGCCAGCAGGGGGCTAGCGGTTCGGGAGACCCAGTACTTC; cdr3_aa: CASRGLAVRETQYF
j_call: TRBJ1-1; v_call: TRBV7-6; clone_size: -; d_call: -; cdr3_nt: TGTGCCAGCAGCCTTGGACACGTTAGTGAAGCTTTCTTT; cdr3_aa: CASSLGHVSEAFF
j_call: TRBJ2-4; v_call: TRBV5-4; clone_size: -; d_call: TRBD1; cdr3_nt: TGTGCCAGCAGCATTGACCCCCCCGGACAGGTCCAAAACATTCAGTACTTC; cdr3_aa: CASSIDPPGQVQNIQYF
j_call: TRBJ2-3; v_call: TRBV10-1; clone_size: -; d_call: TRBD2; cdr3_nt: TGCGCCAGCAGTGAGAATACTAGCGGGGGGACCACAGATACGCAGTATTTT; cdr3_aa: CASSENTSGGTTDTQYF
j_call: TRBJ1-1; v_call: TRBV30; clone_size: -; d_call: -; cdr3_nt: TGTGCCTGGAGTGTATTTGGGGCGGCGTACACTGAAGCTTTCTTT; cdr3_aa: CAWSVFGAAYTEAFF
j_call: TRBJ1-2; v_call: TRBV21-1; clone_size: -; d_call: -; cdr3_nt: TGTGCCAGCAGCAAAGAGAAAGGGGAGGCTAACTATGGCTACACCTTC; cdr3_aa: CASSKEKGEANYGYTF
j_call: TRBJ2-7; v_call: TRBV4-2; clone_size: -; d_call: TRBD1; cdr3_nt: TGTGCCAGCAGCCAACCGGGACAGAACTACGAGCAGTACTTC; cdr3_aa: CASSQPGQNYEQYF
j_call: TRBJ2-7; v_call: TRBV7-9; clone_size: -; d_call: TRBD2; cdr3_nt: TGTGCCAGCAGCTCGGGACTAGCGGGAGCCCACGAGCAGTACTTC; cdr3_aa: CASSSGLAGAHEQYF
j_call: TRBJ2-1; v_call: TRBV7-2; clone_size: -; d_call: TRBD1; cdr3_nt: TGTGCCAGCAGCTCCGGGGACAGTTGGGAGTCAAGATACAATGAGCAGTTCTTC; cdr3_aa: CASSSGDSWESRYNEQFF
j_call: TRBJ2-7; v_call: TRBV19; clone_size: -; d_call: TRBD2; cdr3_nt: TGTGCCAGTAGTGTACGACTAGCGGGAGTGGCCTACGAGCAGTACTTC; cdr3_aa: CASSVRLAGVAYEQYF
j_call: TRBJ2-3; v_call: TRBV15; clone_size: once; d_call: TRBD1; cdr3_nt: TGTGCCACCAGCAGAGATGGACAGGGGGGAGGGGATACGCAGTATTTT; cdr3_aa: CATSRDGQGGGDTQYF
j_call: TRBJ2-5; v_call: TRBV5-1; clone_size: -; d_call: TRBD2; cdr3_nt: TGCGCCAGCAGCCAAGTTAGCGGGGGGCCGAGGGAGACCCAGTACTTC; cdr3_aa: CASSQVSGGPRETQYF